This section outlines one T cell receptor beta chain sequence together with its context. What this receptor recognizes is not known. No per-base quality is available; no much larger clone lies one base away. CDR1 and CDR2, per the germline V gene, are SGDLS and YYNGEE. The CDR3 sequence holds 15 residues, the cysteine and phenylalanine included. The kept DNA is CDR3 alone, 45 bases in frame from the first base. V drops 4 bases and J drops 0 bases, leaving 13 bases in between. Sample time point, as interpreted from the label and publication: baseline before first vaccination. Samples from vaccinated people were obtained from the UK trials COV001 and COV002, which included a single-blind randomized controlled phase 2/3 trial of AZD1222 (ChAdOx1 nCoV-19) in healthy adults. For TCRbeta chain sequencing, PBMC samples from trial participants were taken at day 0 and at day 28 after the second dose. These data originate in a study of T cell responses to AZD1222 COVID-19 vaccine (dated by TCRdb to about 2021). For the wider study: AZD1222 recipients given second doses at about 4 weeks or at about 12 weeks were pooled, since spike-specific TCR depth and breadth were not found to differ between the two schedules. Trial participants were enrolled into age subgroups of 18-55, 56-69 and 70-plus years, which contained around 150, 29 and 61 TCR-sequenced participants, respectively. A total of about 230 trial participants underwent TCR sequencing, of whom approximately 210 received two doses of AZD1222 and about 26 received two doses of the MenACWY control vaccine. Findings and caveats that apply to the study as a whole: Conclusions about previously exposed vaccinees were limited because only six AZD1222 recipients were SARS-CoV-2 seropositive at baseline. Epitopes outside the regions mutated in the B.1.351 and B.1.1.7 variants were reportedly recognized by nearly half of the unique spike-specific TCRs. Most participants were white British and females outnumbered males, and the authors suggested that clonal diversity may have been underestimated. After two AZD1222 doses, spike-specific TCR breadth and depth were significantly higher than at day 0 and than in MenACWY recipients. Vaccine-associated CD4 TCRs spanned the whole spike protein, with dominant responses in regions 160-218 and 743-854. In the small 56-69-year group, the increase in depth fell short of significance, most likely because of low power. Because no day 14 peak-response samples were available, repertoires were characterized only after the peak T cell response.

The CDR3 regions of human TCRbeta chains were analyzed by immunosequencing. Processing in the source paper ran as follows. TCRs in the repertoires were matched against a reference library of SARS-CoV-2-specific TCRs that had been generated with the MIRA antigen-specificity platform. Breadth was defined as the fraction of unique TCRs that were SARS-CoV-2-associated. Depth was defined as the fraction of total T cells that were SARS-CoV-2-associated. Each spike-specific TCR was assigned to its reactive spike region and to a CD4 or CD8 class using the MIRA data. Log10-transformed breadth and depth values were compared by one-way ANOVA with Sidak's multiple comparisons tests. The clones in this table, taken by TCRdb from immuneACCESS, are in-frame only. Not every clone is retained; where verified, under half of the shortfall comes from an unresolved V gene, and the cause of the rest is unknown. The V and J calls and clone size are taken from that table; D and trimming were inferred from the DNA. The table for this sample lists about 100,000 clones; about nine tenths of them were counted only once. Around 1.7% of the sample is in the top ten clones.

Source: peripheral blood, taken on day 0 of AZD1222 vaccination. Recombination connected TRBV9 to TRBJ1-1; too little of a D gene remains to name it. The sequence derives from an adult in good health. The CDR3 is CASSLDNGMNTEAFF. Read as DNA, the sequence is TGTGCCAGCAGCCTAGACAACGGGATGAACACTGAAGCTTTCTTT. Beyond the CDR3, the reference TRBV9 and TRBJ1-1 genes provide the residues; the full variable domain reads: DSGVTQTPKHLITATGQRVTLRCSPRSGDLSVYWYQQSLDQGLQFLIQYYNGEERAKGNILERFSAQQFPDLHSELNLSSLELGDSALYFCASSLDNGMNTEAFFGQGTRLTVV.